These 29 T cell receptor beta chains share one sample of origin, sequenced in a study of blood T cell repertoires in COVID-19 (dated by TCRdb to the early 2020s). The library was generated by the immunoSEQ multiplex PCR assay. TCRdb's version of the immuneACCESS table is confined to in-frame rearrangements and falls short of the full clone set. An unresolved V gene accounts for under half of the shortfall where checked; the remainder is of unknown origin. The sample contains a few hundred thousand clones, 85% to 90% of them found a single time. The top ten constitute roughly 3.9% of the sample. The sequenced sample was peripheral blood. The receptors stem from a woman between 40 and 50 years old with acute or convalescent COVID-19.

The gene calls are TRBV5-1 and TRBJ1-1; TRBD1 matches 11 bases. This CDR3 has 14 amino acids. Per germline, CDR1 SGHRS and CDR2 YFSETQ. The ends lost 7 bases at V and 4 bases at J; junction bases unmatched: 6. CDR3 residues: CASAGQGASTEAFF. CDR3 nucleotide sequence: TGCGCCAGCGCAGGACAGGGGGCGAGCACTGAAGCTTTCTTT.

This chain uses TRBV7-2 with TRBJ2-5; a weak D match, TRBD1 (5 bases). This CDR3 region has 15 residues. V gave up 7 bases and J gave up 2 bases, with 17 bases separating them. CDR1 is SGHTA, CDR2 FQGNSA, per germline. CDR3 loop: CASTPQTTAQETQYF. The CDR3 DNA follows: TGTGCCAGCACCCCGCAGACGACAGCACAAGAGACCCAGTACTTC.

V usage is TRBV19 and J usage is TRBJ1-3; 8 bases map to TRBD1. Germline CDR1 LNHDA, CDR2 SQIVND (reference sequence). The J segment lost 0 bases and the V segment lost 11 bases, leaving 15 bases of the junction unmatched. CDR3 length: 17 residues. The CDR3 sequence is CAGTGGTEASSGNTIYF. The CDR3 coding sequence is TGTGCCGGAACAGGGGGTACCGAGGCCAGCTCTGGAAACACCATATATTTT.

J is TRBJ1-2 and V is TRBV19, with TRBD1 identical over 12 bases. CDR3 length: 15 amino acids. J lost 5 bases, V lost 10 bases, and 11 bases had no gene match. The germline CDR1 and CDR2 sequences are LNHDA and SQIVND (reference sequence). CDR3 sequence reads: CATHGTGGRRYGYTF. CDR3 sequence (DNA): TGTGCCACTCACGGGACAGGGGGCAGAAGGTATGGCTACACCTTC.

V usage is TRBV2 and J usage is TRBJ1-1, with D tentatively TRBD1 (6 bases). V dropped 7 bases and J dropped 4 bases, with 10 bases sitting between them. CDR1 is SNHLY, CDR2 FYNNEI, per germline. This CDR3 is 12 amino acids long. Written as DNA, the CDR3 is TGTGCCAGCACGGACAGAACCACTGAAGCTTTCTTT. Protein sequence: CASTDRTTEAFF. Based on the CDR3 plus reference TRBV2 and TRBJ1-1, the full variable domain is EPEVTQTPSHQVTQMGQEVILRCVPISNHLYFYWYRQILGQKVEFLVSFYNNEISEKSEIFDDQFSVERPDGSNFTLKIRSTKLEDSAMYFCASTDRTTEAFFGQGTRLTVV.

The chain has TRBV18 and TRBJ1-4, with TRBD1 matching 7 bases. This CDR3 comprises 14 residues. From germline, CDR1 is KGHSH and CDR2 LQKENI. The V segment lost 4 bases and the J segment 8 bases; nucleotides outside the gene matches: 7. The CDR3 here is CASSRGGAEEKLFF. The CDR3 DNA sequence: TGTGCCAGCTCACGAGGGGGCGCAGAAGAAAAACTGTTTTTT.

The chain has TRBV11-2 and TRBJ2-7; 7 bases map to TRBD2. CDR1 is SGHAT and CDR2 is FQNNGV in the germline V gene. V was pared by 3 bases and J by 3 bases, with 8 bases of the junction left unmatched. CDR3 length equals 15 residues. CDR3: CASSFSGGGDYEQYV. In nucleotides, the CDR3 is TGTGCCAGCAGCTTTTCTGGCGGGGGAGACTACGAGCAGTACGTC.

The rearrangement joins TRBV5-1 to TRBJ1-6, with no clear D. Per germline, CDR1 SGHRS and CDR2 YFSETQ. There are 15 residues in the CDR3. Trimming took 4 bases from V and 8 from J, leaving 16 bases between them. The CDR3: CASSTGSSADSPLHF. For the CDR3, the DNA is TGCGCCAGCAGCACCGGGTCCTCGGCTGATTCACCCCTCCACTTT.

The V gene is TRBV5-4, the J gene TRBJ2-5; TRBD1 is a possible D gene (5 bases). V was pared by 5 bases and J by 3 bases, with 11 bases between. This CDR3 has 13 residues. Germline V gives CDR1 SGHNT, CDR2 YYREEE (reference sequence). CDR3: CASSFTTEETQYF. CDR3 in DNA: TGTGCCAGCAGTTTCACGACAGAAGAGACCCAGTACTTC.

J is TRBJ1-3 and V is TRBV7-3; no definite D call. Trimming left V 2 bases short and J 7 bases short, with 15 bases between. Germline values: CDR1 SGHTA, CDR2 FQGTGA. The CDR3 runs 15 residues. CDR3 region: CASSLFGGGDNTIYF. The CDR3 nucleotides read TGTGCCAGCAGCTTATTTGGTGGCGGTGACAACACCATATATTTT.

This chain joins TRBV9 and TRBJ1-1; D possibly corresponds to TRBD1 (6 bases). CDR3 length: 14 amino acids. Germline CDR1 and CDR2: SGDLS and YYNGEE. V was cut by 4 bases and J by 6 bases, with 16 bases left in between. CDR3 DNA sequence: TGTGCCAGCAGCCCCCCCGGGGGGCGACCTGAAGCTTTCTTT. As protein: CASSPPGGRPEAFF.

The V and J genes are TRBV7-6 and TRBJ2-3, with TRBD2 identical over 9 bases. Germline CDR1 and CDR2: SGHVS and FNYEAQ. The junction had 6 bases not matched to a gene; V was cut back by 6 bases and J by 2 bases. The CDR3 is 15 residues long. The CDR3 DNA is TGTGCCAGCAGACCCGGGACTAGCATCACAGATACGCAGTATTTT. Its translation: CASRPGTSITDTQYF.

The chain uses TRBV7-6 and TRBJ1-5; D is unclear. Trimming took off 4 bases at V and 0 bases at J, with 10 bases between the two ends. Germline V gene sequence: CDR1 SGHVS, CDR2 FNYEAQ. This CDR3 comprises 15 residues. The CDR3: CASSSIRDSNQPQHF. The CDR3 DNA reads TGTGCCAGCAGCTCAATTCGAGATAGCAATCAGCCCCAGCATTTT. The whole variable domain, filled in from reference TRBV7-6 and TRBJ1-5, reads GAGVSQSPRYKVTKRGQDVALRCDPISGHVSLYWYRQALGQGPEFLTYFNYEAQQDKSGLPNDRFSAERPEGSISTLTIQRTEQRDSAMYRCASSSIRDSNQPQHFGDGTRLSIL.

The CDR3 here is CASSRTGGNQPQHF. CDR3 in DNA: TGTGCCAGCAGCCGGACAGGGGGCAATCAGCCCCAGCATTTT. The genes are TRBV9 and TRBJ1-5, with 9 bases identical to TRBD1. Germline assignment: CDR1 SGDLS and CDR2 YYNGEE. V shed 4 bases, J shed 2 bases, and the junction held 1 base outside the gene matches. CDR3 size: 14 residues.

The chain has TRBV3-1 (or the pseudogene TRBV3-2) and TRBJ2-3; D is unresolved. The germline V and J ends were trimmed by 4 bases and 4 bases, with 9 bases remaining between them. CDR1 and CDR2 from the germline V gene are LGHDT and YNNKEL (reference sequence). This CDR3 is 13 amino acids long. CDR3 loop: CASSPARSDTQYF. The DNA of the CDR3 is TGTGCCAGCAGCCCGGCGAGGTCAGATACGCAGTATTTT.

The chain carries TRBV7-2 and TRBJ1-6; unclear D gene. Trimming took off 7 bases at V and 5 bases at J, with 15 bases between the two ends. Looked up from germline, CDR1 is SGHTA and CDR2 is FQGNSA. There are 15 residues in the CDR3. CDR3 residues: CASTRGGSNNSPLHF. CDR3 bases: TGTGCCAGCACTCGGGGAGGGTCCAATAATTCACCCCTCCACTTT.

The gene calls are TRBV5-1 and TRBJ2-3; 7 bases fit TRBD2. V lost 0 bases, J lost 2 bases, and 6 bases stayed unmatched. Germline CDR1 and CDR2: SGHRS and YFSETQ. The CDR3 consists of 16 residues. CDR3 sequence (DNA): TGCGCCAGCAGCTTGGTGGGAGGGACCCTCACAGATACGCAGTATTTT. It specifies CASSLVGGTLTDTQYF. Filled out from reference TRBV5-1 and TRBJ2-3, the complete variable domain reads KAGVTQTPRYLIKTRGQQVTLSCSPISGHRSVSWYQQTPGQGLQFLFEYFSETQRNKGNFPGRFSGRQFSNSRSEMNVSTLELGDSALYLCASSLVGGTLTDTQYFGPGTRLTVL.

This clone occurred once. The chain employs TRBV27 and TRBJ2-6; D may be TRBD2 (6 bases). Germline V gene lookup returns CDR1 MNHEY and CDR2 SMNVEV (reference sequence). The CDR3 runs to 18 residues. V was cut by 7 bases and J by 0 bases, with 19 bases left in between. CDR3 nucleotide sequence: TGTGCCAGCACAAGAGCGGGCAGGGTTATCTCTGGGGCCAACGTCCTGACTTTC. Amino acid sequence: CASTRAGRVISGANVLTF.

The chain employs TRBV30 and TRBJ1-2; D ambiguous. V lost 2 bases and J lost 8, with 12 bases in between. CDR1 and CDR2 from the germline V gene are GTSNPN and SVGIG (reference sequence). CDR3 length: 12 amino acids. CDR3 sequence reads: CAWSLIAVGYTF. The CDR3 DNA sequence: TGTGCCTGGAGTCTAATAGCCGTCGGCTACACCTTC.

The chain recombines TRBV5-6 with TRBJ1-4; no reliable D call. This CDR3 region has 16 residues. Trimming shortened V by 0 bases and J by 11 bases, and 20 bases separated the two germline ends. Germline-derived CDR1 and CDR2 are SGHDT and YYEEEE. In nucleotides, the CDR3 is TGTGCCAGCAGCTTGGGAGGCCGATCGGCTTTTGTTAAACTGTTTTTT. Protein: CASSLGGRSAFVKLFF.

The CDR3 sequence is CASSPYRDTEAFF. Written as DNA, the CDR3 is TGTGCCAGCTCACCCTACAGGGACACTGAAGCTTTCTTT. The V and J genes are TRBV18 and TRBJ1-1; a possible D gene is TRBD1 (6 bases). Germline values: CDR1 KGHSH, CDR2 LQKENI. V was shortened by 3 bases and J by 3 bases, with 8 bases between the two germline ends. This CDR3 comprises 13 residues. The full variable domain, completed using reference TRBV18 and TRBJ1-1, is NAGVMQNPRHLVRRRGQEARLRCSPMKGHSHVYWYRQLPEEGLKFMVYLQKENIIDESGMPKERFSAEFPKEGPSILRIQQVVRGDSAAYFCASSPYRDTEAFFGQGTRLTVV.

This chain uses TRBV24-1 with TRBJ1-2; D gene uncertain. The CDR3 spans 15 residues. V was clipped by 3 bases and J by 5 bases, with 15 bases between them. Germline-derived CDR1 and CDR2 are KGHDR and SFDVKD. The CDR3 region is CATSDASGLPYGYTF. CDR3 sequence (DNA): TGTGCCACCAGTGATGCCTCTGGACTCCCATATGGCTACACCTTC.

The chain is built from TRBV10-2 and TRBJ1-6; no clear D gene. CDR1 is WSHSY and CDR2 is SAAADI in the germline V gene. Trimming took 3 bases from V and 1 from J, leaving 13 bases between them. The CDR3 totals 17 residues. In DNA, the CDR3 is TGCGCCAGCAGTGATTTGGCCTCGGGATCCTATAATTCACCCCTCCACTTT. Translating it yields CASSDLASGSYNSPLHF.

The chain carries TRBV19 and TRBJ1-2; TRBD1 aligns across 9 bases. V lost 7 bases and J lost 2; bases outside the gene matches: 14. This CDR3 region has 17 residues. Germline values: CDR1 LNHDA, CDR2 SQIVND (reference sequence). The CDR3 coding sequence is TGTGCCAGTACCCAAGCCGGGGGAACAGGGGGCAACTATGGCTACACCTTC. Translation gives CASTQAGGTGGNYGYTF.

The gene calls are TRBV12-3 or TRBV12-4 and TRBJ1-2; D perhaps matches TRBD1 (6 bases). CDR3 size: 13 residues. V was pared by 4 bases and J by 4 bases, with 10 bases between. CDR3: CASSSTGSYGYTF. The DNA for the CDR3 is TGTGCCAGCAGTTCTACAGGGTCCTATGGCTACACCTTC.

This chain joins TRBV2 and TRBJ1-2, with 10 bases that match TRBD1. With V trimmed by 5 bases and J by 4 bases, 7 bases remained unmatched. The CDR3 totals 15 residues. Germline V CDR1 and CDR2: SNHLY, FYNNEI. The CDR3 spells CASSRDRGLGYGYTF. The CDR3 nucleotides read TGTGCCAGCAGTAGAGACAGGGGGCTTGGCTATGGCTACACCTTC.

The V call is TRBV7-9, the J call TRBJ1-6, with TRBD1 matching 10 bases. Trimming cost V 4 bases and J 7 bases; bases outside gene matches: 4. The CDR3 has 15 residues. The germline CDR1 and CDR2 sequences are SEHNR and FQNEAQ (reference sequence). In nucleotides, the CDR3 is TGTGCCAGCAGCTCAACGGGACAGGGGAATTCACCCCTCCACTTT. Translation gives CASSSTGQGNSPLHF.

The CDR3 DNA is TGTGCCAGCAGCCAAGATCGGGTACGGGGGGGATACAATGAGCAGTTCTTC. Protein product: CASSQDRVRGGYNEQFF. The rearrangement joins TRBV3-1 (or the pseudogene TRBV3-2) to TRBJ2-1; 8 positions match TRBD2. CDR1 and CDR2 (germline): LGHDT, YNNKEL (reference sequence). With V trimmed by 0 bases and J by 4 bases, 8 bases remained unmatched. The CDR3 is 17 amino acids.

As to this clone: This CDR3 is also generated by other DNA sequences in the sample. J is TRBJ1-4 and V is TRBV18; 9 bases match TRBD1. V trimming: 0 bases; J trimming: 8 bases; junction bases outside the gene matches: 4. Germline CDR1 reads KGHSH; CDR2 reads LQKENI. CDR3 size: 15 residues. The CDR3 DNA sequence: TGTGCCAGCTCACCACCGGGACAGGGTGGGGAAAAACTGTTTTTT. As protein: CASSPPGQGGEKLFF.